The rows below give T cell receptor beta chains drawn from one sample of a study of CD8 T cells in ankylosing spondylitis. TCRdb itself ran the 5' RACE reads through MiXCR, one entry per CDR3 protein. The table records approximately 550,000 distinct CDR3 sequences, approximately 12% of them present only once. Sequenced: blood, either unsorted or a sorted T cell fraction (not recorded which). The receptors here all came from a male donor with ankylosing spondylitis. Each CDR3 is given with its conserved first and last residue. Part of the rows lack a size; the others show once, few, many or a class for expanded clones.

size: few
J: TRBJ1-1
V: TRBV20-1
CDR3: CSARRVGAEAFF

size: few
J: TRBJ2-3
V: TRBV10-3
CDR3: CAISESGRGQADTQYF

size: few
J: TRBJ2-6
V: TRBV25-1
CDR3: CASTSSSGRAAGANVLTF

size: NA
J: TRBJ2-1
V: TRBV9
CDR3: CASSVRGTSGSNEQFF

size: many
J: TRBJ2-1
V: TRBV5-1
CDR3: CASSLATWTGKNEQFF

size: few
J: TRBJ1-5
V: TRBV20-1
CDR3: CSARDWTVPNQPQHF

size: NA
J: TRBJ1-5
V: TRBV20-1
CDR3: CSAAGTETYSNQPQHF

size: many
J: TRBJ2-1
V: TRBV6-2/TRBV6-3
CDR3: CASSRLSSYNEQFF

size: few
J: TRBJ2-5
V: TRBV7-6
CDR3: CASSPLPKPGVQETQYF

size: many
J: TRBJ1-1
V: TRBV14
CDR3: CASSQDLAGNTEAFF

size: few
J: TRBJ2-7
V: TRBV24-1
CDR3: CATSAGASYEQYF

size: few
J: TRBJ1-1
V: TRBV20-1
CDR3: CSAPFNLGGIEAFF

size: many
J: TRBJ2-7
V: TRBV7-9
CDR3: CASSPGPSYEQYF

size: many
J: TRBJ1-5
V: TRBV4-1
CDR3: CASSQEVVGQPQHF

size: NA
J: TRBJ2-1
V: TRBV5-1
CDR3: CASSLAPLTGDNEQFF

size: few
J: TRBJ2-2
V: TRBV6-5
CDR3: CASSYSSAAGLFF

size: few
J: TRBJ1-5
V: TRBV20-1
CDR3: CSASRTPNQPQHF

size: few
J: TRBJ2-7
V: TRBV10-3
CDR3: CAISEQAGGDVYEQYF

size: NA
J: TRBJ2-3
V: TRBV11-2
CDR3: CASSLGTPITDTQYF

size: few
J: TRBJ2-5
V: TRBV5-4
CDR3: CASSLSGGSQYF

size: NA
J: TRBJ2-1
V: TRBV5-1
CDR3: CASSVRTSGPYNEQFF

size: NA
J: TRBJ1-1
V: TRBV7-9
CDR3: CASASGMDTEAFF

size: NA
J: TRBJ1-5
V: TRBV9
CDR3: CASSVGGGDLQHF

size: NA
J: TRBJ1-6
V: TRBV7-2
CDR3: CASSWGGGVNSPLHF

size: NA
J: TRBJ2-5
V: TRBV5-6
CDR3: CASSFGGNQETQYF

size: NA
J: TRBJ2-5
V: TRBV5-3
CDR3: CASGPALGRLQETQYF

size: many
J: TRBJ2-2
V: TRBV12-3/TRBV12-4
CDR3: CASSSETGELFF